This TCR beta chain was profiled in a study of cytotoxic CD8 clonotypes in ibrutinib-treated CLL. Looking at the study overall: Productive templates averaged approximately 260,000 per sample, and productive rearrangements about 89,000. Overall study findings and caveats: Clonality rose at ibrutinib response, held steady in sustained remission, and fell toward baseline at progression.

This CDR3 spans 13 amino acids. V dropped 6 bases and J dropped 4 bases, with 10 bases sitting between them. Germline V CDR1 and CDR2: KGHSH, LQKENI. Profiling relied on immunoSEQ multiplex PCR, and the TCRdb table lists in-frame clones only, not all of them. The repertoire holds about 160,000 clones, with over 65% as singletons. Points on this clone: As yet, its antigen is unknown.

The V gene is TRBV18, the J gene TRBJ2-1; D not resolved. The sample in question was PBMCs, obtained after 12 months of ibrutinib treatment. The TCR comes from a human donor with chronic lymphocytic leukemia. CDR3 sequence: CASSPSVYNEQFF. The CDR3 region has the DNA TGTGCCAGCTCCCCCAGCGTTTACAATGAGCAGTTCTTC. The full variable domain, rest sourced from reference TRBV18 and TRBJ2-1, is NAGVMQNPRHLVRRRGQEARLRCSPMKGHSHVYWYRQLPEEGLKFMVYLQKENIIDESGMPKERFSAEFPKEGPSILRIQQVVRGDSAAYFCASSPSVYNEQFFGPGTRLTVL.